This T cell receptor beta chain was captured in a study of T cells after posttransplantation cyclophosphamide. Findings and limits, study-wide: Recipient CMV seropositivity and CMV reactivation strongly tracked TRB clonality. Blood and skin or GI T cell repertoires showed limited TRB overlap.

This clone has just a few counts. Its antigen is unidentified. Some clones are missing from TCRdb's copy, which holds only in-frame ones; the method was immunoSEQ multiplex PCR. This table has 15,000 to 20,000 clones, 75% to 90% appearing once. Treatment was busulfan-fludarabine conditioning, a marrow graft, and cyclophosphamide on days +3 and +4. The input for sequencing was PBMCs, taken after allogeneic stem cell transplant with posttransplant cyclophosphamide. The receptor was isolated from a female patient aged 40-50 years who received an allogeneic stem cell transplant from a related donor, was CMV-positive, and had no GVHD. The T cells may partly be graft donor cells.

The CDR3 here is CASSLTGLAGGNEQFF. The CDR3 nucleotides read TGTGCCAGCAGCTTAACAGGACTAGCGGGAGGGAATGAGCAGTTCTTC. The V call is TRBV7-3, the J call TRBJ2-1; TRBD2 matches at 15 bases. This CDR3 has 16 amino acids. V was pared by 0 bases and J by 7 bases, with 1 base of the junction left unmatched. Germline CDR1 is SGHTA and CDR2 is FQGTGA.